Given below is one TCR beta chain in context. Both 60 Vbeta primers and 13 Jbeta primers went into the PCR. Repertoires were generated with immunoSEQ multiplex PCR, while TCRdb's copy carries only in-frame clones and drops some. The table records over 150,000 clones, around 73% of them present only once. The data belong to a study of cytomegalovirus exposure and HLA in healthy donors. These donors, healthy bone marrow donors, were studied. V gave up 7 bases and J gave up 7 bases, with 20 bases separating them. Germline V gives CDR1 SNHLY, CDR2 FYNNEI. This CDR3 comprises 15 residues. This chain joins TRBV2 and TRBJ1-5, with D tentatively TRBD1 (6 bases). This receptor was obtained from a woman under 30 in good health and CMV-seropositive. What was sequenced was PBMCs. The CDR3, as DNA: TGTGCCAGCACGGGACAAATGGGGGATTCGCAGCCCCAGCATTTT. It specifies CASTGQMGDSQPQHF.